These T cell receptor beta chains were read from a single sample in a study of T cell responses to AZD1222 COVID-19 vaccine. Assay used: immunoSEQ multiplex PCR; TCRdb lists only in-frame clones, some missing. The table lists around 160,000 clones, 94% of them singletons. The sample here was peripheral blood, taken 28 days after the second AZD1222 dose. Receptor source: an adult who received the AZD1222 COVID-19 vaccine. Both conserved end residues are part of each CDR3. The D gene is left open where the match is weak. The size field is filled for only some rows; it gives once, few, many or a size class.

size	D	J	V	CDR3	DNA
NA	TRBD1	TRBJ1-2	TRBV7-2	CAGGYRDRESYGYTF	TGTGCCGGCGGCTACCGGGACAGGGAGAGCTATGGCTACACCTTC
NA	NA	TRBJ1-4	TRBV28	CASSYHSATNEKLFF	TGTGCCAGCAGTTACCATTCTGCAACTAATGAAAAACTGTTTTTT
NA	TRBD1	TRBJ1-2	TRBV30	CAWSVGQGIWYGYTF	TGTGCCTGGAGTGTAGGACAGGGGATCTGGTATGGCTACACCTTC
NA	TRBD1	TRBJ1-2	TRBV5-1	CASSPLVGQGYGYTF	TGCGCCAGCAGCCCGCTGGTGGGACAGGGATATGGCTACACCTTC
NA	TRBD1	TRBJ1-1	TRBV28	CASSSGGGTEAFF	TGTGCCAGCAGCTCAGGGGGGGGCACTGAAGCTTTCTTT
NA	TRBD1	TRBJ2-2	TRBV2	CASTGQGVTGELFF	TGTGCCAGCACTGGACAGGGGGTGACCGGGGAGCTGTTTTTT
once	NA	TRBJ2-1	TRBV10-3	CAITAGSNEQFF	TGTGCCATCACGGCGGGATCGAATGAGCAGTTCTTC
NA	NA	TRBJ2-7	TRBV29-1	CSVVFVITGEGEQYF	TGCAGCGTTGTTTTCGTCATTACAGGGGAGGGCGAGCAGTACTTC
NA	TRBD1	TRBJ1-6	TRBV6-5	CASSSRGNGGSPLHF	TGTGCCAGCAGTTCCAGGGGGAACGGAGGTTCACCCCTCCACTTT
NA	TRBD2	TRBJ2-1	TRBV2	CASSPGGGSSYNEQFF	TGTGCCAGCAGTCCGGGCGGCGGGAGCTCCTACAATGAGCAGTTCTTC
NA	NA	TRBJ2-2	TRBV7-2	CASTLRGGAGTGELFF	TGTGCCAGCACCCTGAGGGGGGGGGCGGGCACCGGGGAGCTGTTTTTT
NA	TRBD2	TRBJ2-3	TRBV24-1	CATSPPTSGREGDTQYF	TGTGCCACCAGTCCCCCCACTAGCGGGAGAGAAGGAGATACGCAGTATTTT
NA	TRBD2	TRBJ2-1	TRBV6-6	CASCRTAGGPLWFF	TGTGCCAGCTGTCGAACGGCGGGAGGGCCTCTCTGGTTCTTC
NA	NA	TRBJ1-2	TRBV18	CASSPLVQSTANYGYTF	TGTGCCAGCTCACCACTAGTACAGAGTACAGCTAACTATGGCTACACCTTC
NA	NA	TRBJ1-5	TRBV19	CASSSTDIQPQHF	TGTGCCAGTAGTTCAACGGATATTCAGCCCCAGCATTTT
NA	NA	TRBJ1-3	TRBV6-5	CASRRVGGNTIYF	TGTGCCAGCAGACGGGTGGGGGGAAACACCATATATTTT
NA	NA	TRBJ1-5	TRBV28	CASSHLYPQHF	TGTGCCAGCAGCCATTTGTACCCCCAGCATTTT
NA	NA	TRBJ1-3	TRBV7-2	CASSLGTDASGNTIYF	TGTGCCAGCAGTTTAGGGACCGACGCCTCTGGAAACACCATATATTTT
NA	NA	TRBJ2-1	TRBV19	CASSRNEGSSYNEQFF	TGTGCCAGTAGTCGAAATGAGGGGAGCTCCTACAATGAGCAGTTCTTC
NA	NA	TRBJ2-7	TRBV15	CATSSKSGRFYEQYF	TGTGCCACCAGCAGCAAATCAGGACGATTCTACGAGCAGTACTTC
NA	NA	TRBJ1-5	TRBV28	CASRPARDYSNQPQHF	TGTGCCAGCAGACCTGCCCGTGACTATAGCAATCAGCCCCAGCATTTT
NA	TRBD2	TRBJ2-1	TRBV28	CASSIAGRARNEQFF	TGTGCCAGCAGTATTGCCGGGAGGGCCCGGAATGAGCAGTTCTTC
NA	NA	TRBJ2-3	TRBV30	CAWGARGVSDTQYF	TGTGCCTGGGGGGCCAGGGGTGTTTCCGATACGCAGTATTTT
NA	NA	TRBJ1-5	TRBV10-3	CATQDGYSNQPQHF	TGTGCCACCCAAGACGGGTATAGCAATCAGCCCCAGCATTTT
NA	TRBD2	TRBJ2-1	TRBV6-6	CASSYSSLAANEQFF	TGTGCCAGCAGTTACTCGAGTCTAGCGGCAAATGAGCAGTTCTTC
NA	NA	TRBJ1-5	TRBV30	CAWSGLADNQPQHF	TGTGCCTGGTCGGGGCTTGCGGACAATCAGCCCCAGCATTTT
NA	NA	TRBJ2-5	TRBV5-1	CASTRDAQETQYF	TGCGCCAGCACCCGGGACGCCCAAGAGACCCAGTACTTC
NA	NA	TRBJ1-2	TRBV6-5	CASSPPGRANYGYTF	TGTGCCAGCAGCCCCCCGGGAAGGGCTAACTATGGCTACACCTTC
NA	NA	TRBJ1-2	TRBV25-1	CASSDSMLYGYTF	TGTGCCAGCAGTGACAGCATGTTATATGGCTACACCTTC
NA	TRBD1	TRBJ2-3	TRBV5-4	CASSSDRGTDTQYF	TGTGCCAGCAGCTCGGACAGGGGGACAGATACGCAGTATTTT
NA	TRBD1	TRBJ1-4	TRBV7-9	CASSRGQGNEKLFF	TGTGCCAGCAGCCGTGGACAGGGGAATGAAAAACTGTTTTTT
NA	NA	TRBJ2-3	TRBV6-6	CASSKQGRADTQYF	TGTGCCAGCAGTAAACAGGGGAGGGCAGATACGCAGTATTTT
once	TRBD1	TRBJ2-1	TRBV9	CASSMDRGLYNEQFF	TGTGCCAGCAGCATGGACAGGGGCCTCTACAATGAGCAGTTCTTC
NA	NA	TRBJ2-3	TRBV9	CASSVAAHSKYSTDTQYF	TGTGCCAGCAGCGTTGCGGCCCATTCCAAATATAGCACAGATACGCAGTATTTT
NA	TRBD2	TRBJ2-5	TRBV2	CASSNRHPGGLGETQYF	TGTGCCAGCAGTAACCGCCACCCGGGGGGGCTGGGAGAGACCCAGTACTTC
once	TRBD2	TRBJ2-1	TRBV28	CASSLPVGLAERNEQFF	TGTGCCAGCAGTTTACCCGTGGGACTAGCGGAGCGTAATGAGCAGTTCTTC
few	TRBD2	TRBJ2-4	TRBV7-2	CASSLWASGGSGKNIQYF	TGTGCCAGCAGCTTATGGGCTAGCGGAGGGAGTGGCAAAAACATTCAGTACTTC
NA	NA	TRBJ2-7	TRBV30	CAWSQRGLVFYEQYF	TGTGCCTGGAGTCAAAGGGGGTTAGTCTTCTACGAGCAGTACTTC
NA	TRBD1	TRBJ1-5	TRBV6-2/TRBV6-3	CASSYLDRGYGNQPQHF	TGTGCCAGCAGTTACCTGGACAGGGGGTATGGCAATCAGCCCCAGCATTTT
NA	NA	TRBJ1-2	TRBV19	CASSPSAGVDYGYTF	TGTGCCAGTAGTCCCTCGGCGGGGGTCGACTATGGCTACACCTTC
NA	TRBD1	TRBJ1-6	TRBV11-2	CASSPRTGSNSPLHF	TGTGCCAGCAGCCCCAGGACAGGGAGCAATTCACCCCTCCACTTT
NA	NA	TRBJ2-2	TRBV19	CASSIGTLGELFF	TGTGCCAGTAGTATTGGGACTCTCGGGGAGCTGTTTTTT
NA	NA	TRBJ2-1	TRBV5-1	CASSVSGAHNEQFF	TGCGCCAGCAGCGTTTCCGGGGCCCACAATGAGCAGTTCTTC
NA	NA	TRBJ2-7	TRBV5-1	CASSSPGTTYEQYF	TGCGCCAGCAGCTCCCCGGGGACCACCTACGAGCAGTACTTC
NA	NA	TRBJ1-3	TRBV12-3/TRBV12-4	CASRPGGNTIYF	TGTGCCAGCAGGCCTGGTGGAAACACCATATATTTT
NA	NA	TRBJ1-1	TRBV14	CASSLGILTEAFF	TGTGCCAGCAGCCTTGGGATACTCACTGAAGCTTTCTTT
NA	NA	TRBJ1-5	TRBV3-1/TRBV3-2	CASSQAGFNQPQHF	TGTGCCAGCAGCCAAGCAGGGTTCAATCAGCCCCAGCATTTT
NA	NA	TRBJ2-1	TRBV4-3	CASSQRWRAERNEQFF	TGCGCCAGCAGCCAAAGGTGGAGGGCAGAGCGCAATGAGCAGTTCTTC
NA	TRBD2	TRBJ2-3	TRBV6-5	CATAAVGGSQYF	TGTGCCACCGCTGCGGTGGGGGGGTCGCAGTATTTT
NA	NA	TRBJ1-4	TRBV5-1	CASSLLSEANEKLFF	TGCGCCAGCAGCTTGTTGTCAGAGGCTAATGAAAAACTGTTTTTT